Presented here are 26 T cell receptor beta chains from one specimen sequenced in a study of cytomegalovirus exposure and HLA in healthy donors. Vbeta (60) and Jbeta (13) primers were used in the PCR. Data came from immunoSEQ multiplex PCR; TCRdb stores just in-frame clones and leaves some out. This sample has a few hundred thousand clones, with around two thirds found just once. Sequencing input: PBMCs. These TCRs come from a female donor in good health and CMV-seronegative.

The rearrangement joins TRBV4-1 to TRBJ1-3; D remains ambiguous. V lost 0 bases and J 0 bases, leaving 12 bases between the germline ends. The CDR3 has 17 residues. Germline CDR1 MGHRA, CDR2 YSYEKL. The CDR3 DNA reads as TGCGCCAGCAGCCAAGAATTCGACTTTTTCTCTGGAAACACCATATATTTT. It is translated as CASSQEFDFFSGNTIYF.

This rearrangement joins TRBV5-4 to TRBJ2-1; the match to TRBD1 covers 7 bases. V lost 1 base and J lost 5; bases outside the gene matches: 6. Germline V gene data show CDR1 as SGHNT and CDR2 as YYREEE (reference sequence). This CDR3 is 15 amino acids long. CDR3 region: CASSLPPGQNNEQFF. The CDR3 DNA reads as TGTGCCAGCAGCTTGCCTCCGGGACAGAACAATGAGCAGTTCTTC.

Only a few counts were recorded for this clone. The V and J genes are TRBV5-8 and TRBJ1-1; D not certain. Trimming left V 0 bases short and J 4 bases short, with 13 bases between. The CDR3 runs to 15 residues. Germline V gene sequence: CDR1 SGHTS, CDR2 YDEGEE. The CDR3 bases are TGTGCCAGCAGCTTGGGAGGGAATTGGGGCACTGAAGCTTTCTTT. Protein product: CASSLGGNWGTEAFF.

The V and J genes are TRBV6-1 and TRBJ1-1, with 8 bases aligning to TRBD1. CDR3 length: 14 amino acids. Germline CDR1 is MNHNS and CDR2 is SASEGT. Trimming took 6 bases from V and 0 from J; bases not matched to a gene: 3. The CDR3 DNA reads TGTGCCAGCAGGGGGGACAGGATGAACACTGAAGCTTTCTTT. It codes for CASRGDRMNTEAFF.

The V and J genes are TRBV5-4 and TRBJ2-7; 9 positions agree with TRBD1. Germline CDR1 SGHNT, CDR2 YYREEE (reference sequence). The CDR3 contains 15 residues. The V gene end was trimmed by 0 bases and the J gene end by 3 bases; junction bases not matched to a gene: 4. The CDR3 reads CASSLAGTGIYEQYF. Written as DNA, the CDR3 is TGTGCCAGCAGCTTGGCCGGGACAGGGATCTACGAGCAGTACTTC. The full variable domain, its missing parts supplied by reference TRBV5-4 and TRBJ2-7, is ETGVTQSPTHLIKTRGQQVTLRCSSQSGHNTVSWYQQALGQGPQFIFQYYREEENGRGNFPPRFSGLQFPNYSSELNVNALELDDSALYLCASSLAGTGIYEQYFGPGTRLTVT.

The chain joins TRBV7-3 to TRBJ2-7, with D possibly being TRBD2 (6 bases). The V gene's germline CDR1 is SGHTA and CDR2 FQGTGA. This CDR3 has 15 amino acids. Trimming took 5 bases from V and 2 from J, leaving 16 bases between them. This chain's CDR3 is CASSPLGGHPYEQYF. The CDR3 DNA sequence: TGTGCCAGCAGCCCACTGGGAGGACACCCCTACGAGCAGTACTTC.

The chain has TRBV18 and TRBJ1-4, with D hard to call. The CDR3 consists of 15 residues. Germline CDR1 is KGHSH and CDR2 is LQKENI. V shed 0 bases and J shed 2 bases, with 7 bases lying between them. CDR3 protein: CASSPPTQTNEKLFF. CDR3 DNA sequence: TGTGCCAGCTCACCACCCACGCAGACTAATGAAAAACTGTTTTTT.

This clone came up a few times. The rearrangement links TRBV6-6 to TRBJ1-6, with D perhaps TRBD1 (6 bases). This CDR3 contains 13 residues. Germline V gene data show CDR1 as MNHNY and CDR2 as SVGAGI (reference sequence). The germline V and J ends were trimmed by 4 bases and 15 bases, with 16 bases remaining between them. CDR3 DNA: TGTGCCAGCAGTTCGACCGGGACACGCCTCCTCCACTTT. Encoded protein: CASSSTGTRLLHF.

This chain links TRBV5-6 with TRBJ2-7, with D maybe TRBD2 (5 bases). In germline, CDR1 is SGHDT, CDR2 YYEEEE. There are 14 residues in the CDR3. Deletions cut 0 bases from V and 2 bases from J, with 9 bases between. The CDR3 loop is CASSLGGSPYEQYF. DNA of the CDR3: TGTGCCAGCAGCTTGGGCGGGTCCCCCTACGAGCAGTACTTC.

V is TRBV12-5 and J is TRBJ2-1, with 10 nucleotides matching TRBD1. The junction had 15 bases not matched to a gene; V was cut back by 6 bases and J by 4 bases. This CDR3 spans 18 amino acids. Germline V gene data show CDR1 as LGHNT and CDR2 as FRNRAP. CDR3 sequence reads: CASGRVPGQGPVYNEQFF. DNA of the CDR3: TGTGCTAGTGGCCGAGTCCCGGGACAGGGGCCAGTGTACAATGAGCAGTTCTTC.

V usage is TRBV10-2 and J usage is TRBJ2-7; 9 bases map to TRBD2. The CDR3 length is 13 residues. From germline, CDR1 is WSHSY and CDR2 SAAADI. V was pared by 4 bases and J by 6 bases, with 4 bases of the junction left unmatched. As DNA, the CDR3 is TGCGCCAGCAGTGTAGCGGGAGAAGGCGAGCAGTACTTC. This encodes CASSVAGEGEQYF.

This clone was seen more than once but under ten times. V gene TRBV6-1 combines with J gene TRBJ2-3; TRBD2 matches 8 bases. Germline V CDR1 and CDR2: MNHNS, SASEGT. This CDR3 comprises 17 residues. V was clipped by 4 bases and J by 2 bases; unmatched bases: 11. Here the CDR3 reads CASSGEWGLEPTDTQYF. CDR3 nucleotides: TGTGCCAGCAGTGGAGAGTGGGGACTAGAGCCCACAGATACGCAGTATTTT.

The chain couples TRBV29-1 to TRBJ1-1; the match to TRBD1 covers 9 bases. J gave up 7 bases and V 1 base, and 10 bases lay outside the gene matches. Per the germline V gene, CDR1 is SQVTM and CDR2 is ANQGSEA. CDR3 length: 15 amino acids. The DNA of the CDR3 is TGCAGCGTTGAAGTTCCCGACAGGGGGAACGGTGAAGCTTTCTTT. This translates into CSVEVPDRGNGEAFF.

Regarding this clone: The sample carries other DNA sequences with the same CDR3. The rearrangement links TRBV28 to TRBJ1-2, with D possibly being TRBD1 (5 bases). The CDR3 runs 12 residues. Germline-derived CDR1 and CDR2 are MDHEN and SYDVKM. V was pared by 2 bases and J by 5 bases, with 6 bases between. The CDR3, as DNA: TGTGCCAGCAGTTTAAGGGGATATGGCTACACCTTC. Protein product: CASSLRGYGYTF.

To note about this clone: At one end, the junction sequence differs from germline, possibly due to a read error. This chain uses TRBV7-9 with TRBJ2-7, with 7 bases lining up with TRBD2. CDR3 size: 14 residues. Germline V gene sequence: CDR1 SEHNR, CDR2 FQNEAQ (reference sequence). The CDR3 loop is CSSSLGGAGKEQYF. The CDR3 nucleotides read TGTTCCAGCAGCTTAGGAGGAGCGGGAAAAGAGCAGTACTTC.

The chain recombines TRBV10-2 with TRBJ2-3, with 8 bases lining up with TRBD2. Germline CDR1 reads WSHSY; CDR2 reads SAAADI. Germline trimming cut 5 bases from V and 2 bases from J; bases unmatched to any gene: 9. The CDR3 sequence is 16 residues long. The DNA for the CDR3 is TGCGCCAGCAGTACTGTAGCGGGACCTGACACAGATACGCAGTATTTT. It is translated as CASSTVAGPDTDTQYF.

This clone turned up a few times. J is TRBJ1-2 and V is TRBV6-1; 10 bases agree with TRBD1. V was clipped by 7 bases and J by 8 bases; unmatched bases: 7. CDR3 size: 13 residues. Germline V CDR1 and CDR2: MNHNS, SASEGT. CDR3 sequence: CASNRQGAPGYTF. DNA of the CDR3: TGTGCCAGCAACCGACAGGGGGCGCCCGGCTACACCTTC.

The rearrangement joins TRBV10-3 to TRBJ2-1, with unresolved D. Germline CDR1 ENHRY, CDR2 SYGVKD. V was cut by 4 bases and J by 5 bases, with 9 bases left in between. This CDR3 is built from 13 residues. The CDR3 DNA is TGTGCCATCAGTGGGCGGATCGACAATGAGCAGTTCTTC. Its translation: CAISGRIDNEQFF.

About this clone: A junction boundary mismatches the germline segment, possibly from a read error. The chain is built from TRBV7-9 and TRBJ2-5, with D perhaps TRBD2 (5 bases). The CDR3 is 12 amino acids. Germline V gives CDR1 SEHNR, CDR2 FQNEAQ (reference sequence). This CDR3 reads CSSSSTRETQYF. The CDR3 DNA follows: TGTTCCAGCAGCTCCACTAGAGAGACCCAGTACTTC.

The CDR3 is CAWSVTRDYLSTDTQYF. The DNA for the CDR3 is TGTGCCTGGAGTGTAACCCGGGACTACCTTAGCACAGATACGCAGTATTTT. This chain connects TRBV30 to TRBJ2-3; 7 bases fit TRBD2. The CDR3 is made up of 17 amino acids. Germline V gene data show CDR1 as GTSNPN and CDR2 as SVGIG (reference sequence). J gave up 0 bases and V 0 bases, and 9 bases lay outside the gene matches.

The chain employs TRBV7-9 and TRBJ1-2; no clear D. This CDR3 has 13 residues. V lost 8 bases, J lost 6 bases, and 16 bases lay in between. CDR1 and CDR2 from the germline V gene are SEHNR and FQNEAQ (reference sequence). CDR3 in DNA: TGTGCCAGCGCCATCTGGTCCGGGGATGGCTACACCTTC. Residues: CASAIWSGDGYTF.

Notes on this clone: At one end, the junction sequence differs from germline, possibly due to a read error. The rearrangement links TRBV7-9 to TRBJ1-1; no reliable D call. There are 15 residues in the CDR3. The germline V gene has CDR1 SEHNR and CDR2 FQNEAQ (reference sequence). This CDR3 is CSSSVRGRRNTEAFF. CDR3 nucleotides: TGTTCCAGCAGCGTAAGAGGTCGGCGGAACACTGAAGCTTTCTTT.

This clone has only a few counts. The genes are TRBV30 and TRBJ2-2; D is ambiguous. Germline lookup yields CDR1 GTSNPN and CDR2 SVGIG (reference sequence). The CDR3 runs to 14 residues. The V end lost 8 bases, the J end lost 0 bases, and 13 bases lay between the germline ends. The CDR3 DNA reads TGTGCCGGCAAGCGAGGATCGAACACCGGGGAGCTGTTTTTT. This gives the protein CAGKRGSNTGELFF.

This clone was found a few times. The CDR3 spells CASSYQGIYGYTF. CDR3 DNA sequence: TGTGCCAGCAGTTATCAGGGGATCTATGGCTACACCTTC. The chain uses TRBV6-6 and TRBJ1-2, with TRBD1 as a possible D gene (6 bases). This CDR3 spans 13 amino acids. CDR1 MNHNY and CDR2 SVGAGI come from the germline V gene (reference sequence). The V end lost 3 bases, the J end lost 4 bases, and 9 bases lay between the germline ends.

The chain combines TRBV7-9 with TRBJ2-1; D may be TRBD2 (6 bases). The germline V gene has CDR1 SEHNR and CDR2 FQNEAQ (reference sequence). The CDR3 is 15 residues long. The V end was cut by 5 bases, the J end by 9 bases, with 20 bases between. CDR3 bases: TGTGCCAGCAGCCCTTACCCCAAACTAGCAGGTGAGCAGTTCTTC. This gives the protein CASSPYPKLAGEQFF.

A word on this clone: The same CDR3 arises from other DNA sequences in this sample as well. The gene calls are TRBV6-4 and TRBJ1-1; D is unresolved. The V gene's germline CDR1 is MRHNA and CDR2 SNTAGT. This CDR3 region has 14 residues. The V end lost 6 bases, the J end lost 2 bases, and 13 bases lay between the germline ends. CDR3 DNA: TGTGCCAGCAGCGCGTCCCCGGGTAACACTGAAGCTTTCTTT. This gives the protein CASSASPGNTEAFF.